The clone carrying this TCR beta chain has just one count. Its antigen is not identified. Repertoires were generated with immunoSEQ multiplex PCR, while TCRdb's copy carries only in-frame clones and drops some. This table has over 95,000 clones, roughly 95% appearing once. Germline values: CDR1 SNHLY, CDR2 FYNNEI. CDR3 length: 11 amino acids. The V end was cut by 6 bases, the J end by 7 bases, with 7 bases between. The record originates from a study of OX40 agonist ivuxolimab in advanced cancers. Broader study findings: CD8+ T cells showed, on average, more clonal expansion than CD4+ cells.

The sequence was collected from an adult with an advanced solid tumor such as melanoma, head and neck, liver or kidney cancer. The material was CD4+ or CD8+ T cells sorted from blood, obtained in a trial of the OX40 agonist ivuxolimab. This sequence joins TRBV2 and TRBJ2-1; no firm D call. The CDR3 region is CASRDGNEQFF. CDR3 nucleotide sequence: TGTGCCAGCAGGGACGGAAATGAGCAGTTCTTC.